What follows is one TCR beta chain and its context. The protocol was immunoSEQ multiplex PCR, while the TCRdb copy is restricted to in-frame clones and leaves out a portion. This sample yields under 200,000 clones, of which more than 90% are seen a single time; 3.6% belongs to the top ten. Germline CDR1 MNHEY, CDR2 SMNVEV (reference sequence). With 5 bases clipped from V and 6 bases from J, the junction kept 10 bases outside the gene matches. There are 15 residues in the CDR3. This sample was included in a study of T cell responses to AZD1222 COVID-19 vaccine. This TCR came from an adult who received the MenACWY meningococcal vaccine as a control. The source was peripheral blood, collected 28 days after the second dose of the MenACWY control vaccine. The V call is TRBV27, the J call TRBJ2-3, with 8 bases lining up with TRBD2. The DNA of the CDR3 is TGTGCCAGCAGTCGAGGAGCGGGAGTCGGGGATACGCAGTATTTT. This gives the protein CASSRGAGVGDTQYF.